The 32 T cell receptor beta chains listed next were all sequenced from one sample in a study of blood T cell repertoires in COVID-19. Sequencing used immunoSEQ multiplex PCR; TCRdb keeps in-frame clones, though not all of them. The table lists around 150,000 clones, around 86% of them singletons. Sequenced input: peripheral blood. The receptors shown here come from a man aged 18-30 years with acute or convalescent COVID-19.

The rearrangement links TRBV18 to TRBJ2-5; TRBD2 matches at 10 bases. Unmatched junction bases numbered 9, after V lost 6 bases and J lost 2 bases. This CDR3 has 16 amino acids. CDR1 is KGHSH, CDR2 LQKENI, per germline. In DNA, the CDR3 is TGTGCCAGCTCCCCAATAGCGGGGGGCCAACAAGAGACCCAGTACTTC. It yields the protein CASSPIAGGQQETQYF.

The CDR3 region is CASSRGGTAPQHF. As DNA, the CDR3 is TGTGCCAGTAGTAGGGGGGGCACCGCGCCCCAGCATTTT. The chain joins TRBV19 to TRBJ1-5; perhaps TRBD1 as D (6 bases). CDR1 and CDR2 from the germline V gene are LNHDA and SQIVND (reference sequence). The CDR3 is made up of 13 amino acids. Trimming shortened V by 4 bases and J by 9 bases, and 13 bases separated the two germline ends.

CDR3 region: CASSLNRGKTYEQYF. Here the CDR3 DNA reads TGTGCCAGCAGTCTCAACAGGGGGAAGACCTACGAGCAGTACTTC. The chain links TRBV27 to TRBJ2-7, with TRBD1 matching over 8 bases. The CDR3 has 15 amino acids. The ends lost 5 bases at V and 2 bases at J; junction bases unmatched: 8. Germline CDR1 reads MNHEY; CDR2 reads SMNVEV (reference sequence).

The V gene is TRBV3-1 (or the pseudogene TRBV3-2), the J gene TRBJ1-2, with TRBD1 matching 7 bases. Germline lookup yields CDR1 LGHDT and CDR2 YNNKEL (reference sequence). This CDR3 is built from 14 residues. Unmatched junction bases numbered 2, after V lost 0 bases and J lost 4 bases. The CDR3 spells CASSQDGTAYGYTF. The CDR3, as DNA: TGTGCCAGCAGCCAAGACGGGACAGCCTATGGCTACACCTTC.

V gene TRBV7-2 combines with J gene TRBJ2-1; 7 nucleotides match TRBD2. Germline values: CDR1 SGHTA, CDR2 FQGNSA. V lost 5 bases and J lost 11; bases outside the gene matches: 18. The CDR3 is 16 residues long. The CDR3 nucleotides read TGTGCCAGCAGCCAAATGGCGGGGACTACCTCAATGCAGCAGTTCTTC. Protein sequence: CASSQMAGTTSMQQFF.

The chain is built from TRBV27 and TRBJ2-5; a weak D match, TRBD1 (6 bases). V lost 3 bases and J lost 5, with 13 bases in between. CDR3 length: 14 amino acids. Germline lookup yields CDR1 MNHEY and CDR2 SMNVEV (reference sequence). The CDR3 loop reads CASSLAQGRETQYF. DNA of the CDR3: TGTGCCAGCAGTTTGGCACAGGGAAGGGAGACCCAGTACTTC.

The genes are TRBV5-8 and TRBJ1-1; the D is unclear. V was pared by 2 bases and J by 1 base, with 9 bases between. The CDR3 runs to 14 residues. CDR1 and CDR2 from the germline V gene are SGHTS and YDEGEE. CDR3 DNA: TGTGCCAGCAGCTTTCGACTAGGGAACACTGAAGCTTTCTTT. Translating gives CASSFRLGNTEAFF.

As concerns this clone: Other DNA sequences in this sample translate to the same CDR3. The chain carries TRBV10-1 and TRBJ1-2, with D possibly matching TRBD1 (5 bases). V shed 3 bases and J shed 3 bases, with 8 bases lying between them. Germline CDR1 reads WNHNN; CDR2 reads SYGVQD (reference sequence). CDR3 length: 13 residues. This CDR3 is CASSESGDYGYTF. The CDR3 DNA follows: TGCGCCAGCAGTGAATCGGGGGACTATGGCTACACCTTC.

DNA of the CDR3: TGTGCCAGTAGTATAGCAGGGGGCTCCTACAATGAGCAGTTCTTC. Translation: CASSIAGGSYNEQFF. The V gene is TRBV19, the J gene TRBJ2-1; 7 bases fit TRBD1. Germline V CDR1 and CDR2: LNHDA, SQIVND (reference sequence). The ends lost 1 base at V and 0 bases at J; junction bases unmatched: 0. The CDR3 length is 15 residues.

This chain joins TRBV19 and TRBJ2-2; tentative D call: TRBD2 (5 bases). This CDR3 comprises 12 residues. Germline values: CDR1 LNHDA, CDR2 SQIVND (reference sequence). V lost 5 bases and J lost 5, with 6 bases in between. CDR3 sequence: CASSPGTGELFF. In DNA, the CDR3 is TGTGCCAGTAGTCCGGGAACCGGGGAGCTGTTTTTT.

The V gene is TRBV7-2, the J gene TRBJ1-2, with 8 bases matching TRBD1. Per germline, CDR1 SGHTA and CDR2 FQGNSA. CDR3 length: 14 amino acids. V lost 3 bases to trimming and J lost 4 bases; unmatched junction nucleotides: 4. In nucleotides, the CDR3 is TGTGCCAGCAGCTTGGGACAGGATGTCTATGGCTACACCTTC. As protein: CASSLGQDVYGYTF. The whole variable domain, remainder taken from reference TRBV7-2 and TRBJ1-2, is GAGVSQSPSNKVTEKGKDVELRCDPISGHTALYWYRQSLGQGLEFLIYFQGNSAPDKSGLPSDRFSAERTGGSVSTLTIQRTQQEDSAVYLCASSLGQDVYGYTFGSGTRLTVV.

This clone has a single count. The chain joins TRBV6-5 to TRBJ1-2; TRBD1 matches 8 bases. There are 14 residues in the CDR3. Germline CDR1 MNHEY, CDR2 SVGAGI. The J segment lost 11 bases and the V segment lost 2 bases, leaving 10 bases of the junction unmatched. In DNA form, the CDR3 reads TGTGCCAGCAGTTACGATGACAGGGGAGTAGTATACACCTTC. Its protein is CASSYDDRGVVYTF.

The genes are TRBV15 and TRBJ1-2; 8 positions agree with TRBD1. Germline V gene lookup returns CDR1 LNHNV and CDR2 YYDKDF (reference sequence). The V segment lost 3 bases and the J segment 4 bases; nucleotides outside the gene matches: 4. The CDR3 is 14 amino acids. DNA for the CDR3: TGTGCCACCAGCAGGGACAGGGATATCTATGGCTACACCTTC. Its translation: CATSRDRDIYGYTF.

This sequence joins TRBV28 and TRBJ2-7; D remains ambiguous. The CDR3 is made up of 12 amino acids. Germline lookup yields CDR1 MDHEN and CDR2 SYDVKM. This CDR3 reads CASSHSQVTFDV. CDR3 nucleotides: TGTGCCAGCAGTCACTCCCAGGTTACCTTTGACGTC.

This rearrangement joins TRBV6-5 to TRBJ1-2; D uncertain. Germline CDR1 reads MNHEY; CDR2 reads SVGAGI. This CDR3 is 10 amino acids long. V dropped 11 bases and J dropped 5 bases, with 9 bases sitting between them. The CDR3 coding sequence is TGTGCCTCAGCAGGTTATGGCTACACCTTC. Encoded protein: CASAGYGYTF.

The gene calls are TRBV7-7 and TRBJ1-2; D might be TRBD1 (6 bases). Germline CDR1 is SSHAT and CDR2 is FNYEAQ (reference sequence). V lost 5 bases to trimming and J lost 6 bases, with 13 bases between them. The CDR3 runs to 13 residues. Here the CDR3 DNA reads TGTGCCAGCAGCAACGGGACACCGGATGGCTACACCTTC. Translation: CASSNGTPDGYTF.

The chain carries TRBV6-4 and TRBJ1-3; D might be TRBD1 (6 bases). Per germline, CDR1 MRHNA and CDR2 SNTAGT. This CDR3 contains 15 residues. The V gene lost 6 bases and the J gene lost 3 bases, with 15 bases spanning the gap. The CDR3 region is CASRGRGLIGNTIYF. CDR3 nucleotide sequence: TGTGCCAGCAGGGGCAGGGGATTAATTGGAAACACCATATATTTT.

The chain combines TRBV7-3 with TRBJ1-2, with D possibly being TRBD1 (5 bases). The V and J ends lost 2 bases and 0 bases respectively, with 7 bases between them. The CDR3 totals 14 residues. Germline V lookup: CDR1 SGHTA, CDR2 FQGTGA. The CDR3 spells CASSLSGSNYGYTF. CDR3 in DNA: TGTGCCAGCAGCTTATCAGGGTCTAACTATGGCTACACCTTC.

The chain links TRBV2 to TRBJ1-2; 11 bases map to TRBD1. Germline V gene sequence: CDR1 SNHLY, CDR2 FYNNEI. The CDR3 covers 14 residues. The V and J ends lost 6 bases and 6 bases, in that order; junction bases with no gene match: 6. The CDR3 spells CASRGQGGSHGYTF. CDR3 nucleotides: TGTGCCAGCAGGGGACAGGGGGGAAGTCATGGCTACACCTTC.

J is TRBJ1-2 and V is TRBV7-2; 7 bases agree with TRBD1. V gave up 5 bases and J gave up 4 bases; unmatched junction bases: 10. CDR3 size: 15 residues. Germline V lookup: CDR1 SGHTA, CDR2 FQGNSA. The CDR3 nucleotides are TGTGCCAGCAGCCCAATCAGGGGGTCGAGCTATGGCTACACCTTC. Residues: CASSPIRGSSYGYTF.

The chain has TRBV7-3 and TRBJ2-2; D remains ambiguous. The germline CDR1 and CDR2 sequences are SGHTA and FQGTGA. Trimming removed 4 bases from V and 5 bases from J, with 14 bases in between. The CDR3 length is 15 residues. CDR3 amino acids: CASSSPPSGTGELFF. The CDR3 DNA reads TGTGCCAGCAGCTCACCCCCCTCCGGGACCGGGGAGCTGTTTTTT.

The CDR3 protein is CATLARGKSDQPQHF. DNA for the CDR3: TGTGCCACCTTGGCCCGGGGTAAGTCGGATCAGCCCCAGCATTTT. V is TRBV6-6 and J is TRBJ1-5; no definite D call. Deletions cut 10 bases from V and 5 bases from J, with 21 bases between. The CDR3 has 15 residues. The germline gives CDR1 MNHNY, CDR2 SVGAGI (reference sequence).

This clone appeared many times. The V call is TRBV4-1, the J call TRBJ2-2; TRBD2 might be the D (6 bases). Germline CDR1 MGHRA, CDR2 YSYEKL. The length of the CDR3 is 18 residues. V was pared by 1 base and J by 4 bases, with 19 bases between. The CDR3 region is CASSQGRRTGVSTGELFF. DNA of the CDR3: TGCGCCAGCAGCCAAGGCCGCCGAACGGGGGTTAGCACCGGGGAGCTGTTTTTT.

The chain carries TRBV5-6 and TRBJ2-5, with 7 positions matching TRBD1. This CDR3 is 16 amino acids long. CDR1 is SGHDT and CDR2 is YYEEEE in the germline V gene. Unmatched junction bases numbered 9, after V lost 4 bases and J lost 0 bases. In nucleotides, the CDR3 is TGTGCCAGCAGCGTTTGGACAGGAACCAACCAAGAGACCCAGTACTTC. This translates into CASSVWTGTNQETQYF.

This rearrangement joins TRBV30 to TRBJ2-3, with D possibly matching TRBD2 (6 bases). CDR1 is GTSNPN and CDR2 is SVGIG in the germline V gene (reference sequence). Trimming left V 2 bases short and J 6 bases short, with 12 bases between. The CDR3 has 13 residues. CDR3 sequence reads: CAWSNRGSDTQYF. CDR3 DNA: TGTGCCTGGAGTAATCGGGGGTCCGATACGCAGTATTTT.

This chain connects TRBV11-2 to TRBJ2-7; 10 bases match TRBD2. Looked up from germline, CDR1 is SGHAT and CDR2 is FQNNGV. The V gene end was trimmed by 1 base and the J gene end by 2 bases; junction bases not matched to a gene: 2. This CDR3 spans 15 amino acids. The CDR3 bases are TGTGCCAGCAGCTTAGCACTAGCGGGGCCCTACGAGCAGTACTTC. Its protein is CASSLALAGPYEQYF.

J is TRBJ1-2 and V is TRBV5-1; D gene unclear. The CDR3 runs 13 residues. V gave up 2 bases and J gave up 5 bases, with 10 bases separating them. Germline-derived CDR1 and CDR2 are SGHRS and YFSETQ. The CDR3 DNA reads TGCGCCAGCAGCTTAAGTCAGGTTTATGGCTACACCTTC. As protein: CASSLSQVYGYTF.

The chain has TRBV5-4 and TRBJ1-3; tentatively, D is TRBD1 (6 bases). Trimming stripped 6 bases from V and 4 bases from J, with 17 bases between. The CDR3 is 15 amino acids. Germline V gene sequence: CDR1 SGHNT, CDR2 YYREEE (reference sequence). The CDR3 DNA follows: TGTGCCAGCAAAGAAATGACAGGACCCGGAAACACCATATATTTT. This sequence encodes CASKEMTGPGNTIYF.

CDR3 in DNA: TGTGCCAGCAGCACACCGGGACTCCCATGGCAGGCTTTCTTT. This translates into CASSTPGLPWQAFF. The chain combines TRBV21-1 with TRBJ1-1. TRBV21-1 is a documented pseudogene. The CDR3 totals 14 residues.

This clone was seen a handful of times. The DNA for the CDR3 is TGTGCCAGCTCTCCGAGGGACAAATTAGGGGGCCCCACTGAAGCTTTCTTT. It yields the protein CASSPRDKLGGPTEAFF. J is TRBJ1-1 and V is TRBV18, with 7 bases that match TRBD1. There are 17 residues in the CDR3. Trimming took 6 bases from V and 4 from J; bases not matched to a gene: 17. From germline, CDR1 is KGHSH and CDR2 LQKENI.

The J gene is TRBJ1-6, the V gene TRBV5-5; D not resolved. Trimming stripped 4 bases from V and 0 bases from J, with 11 bases between. Per germline, CDR1 SGHKS and CDR2 YYEKEE (reference sequence). The CDR3 contains 16 residues. CDR3 sequence (DNA): TGTGCCAGCAGCGCCATACAGAGCTCCTATAATTCACCCCTCCACTTT. Protein sequence: CASSAIQSSYNSPLHF.

The chain has TRBV6-6 and TRBJ1-2; D unclear. CDR1 MNHNY and CDR2 SVGAGI come from the germline V gene (reference sequence). V lost 7 bases to trimming and J lost 2 bases, with 14 bases between them. This CDR3 has 14 residues. The CDR3 DNA sequence: TGTGCCAGCATTCCAGGTGCAGGAAACTATGGCTACACCTTC. Translating it yields CASIPGAGNYGYTF.